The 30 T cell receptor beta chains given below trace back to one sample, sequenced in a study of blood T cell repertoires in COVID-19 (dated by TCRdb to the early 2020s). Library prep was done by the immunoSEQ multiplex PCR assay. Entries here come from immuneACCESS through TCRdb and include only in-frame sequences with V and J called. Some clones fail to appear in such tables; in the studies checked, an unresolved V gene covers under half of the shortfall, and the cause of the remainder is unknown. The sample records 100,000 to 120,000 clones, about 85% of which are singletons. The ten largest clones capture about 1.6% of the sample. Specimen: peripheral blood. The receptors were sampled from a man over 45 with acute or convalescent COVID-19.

The CDR3 sequence is CASIQRPGGQGLTGELFF. For the CDR3, the DNA is TGTGCCAGCATCCAACGTCCGGGGGGACAGGGGTTGACCGGGGAGCTGTTTTTT. The chain has TRBV28 and TRBJ2-2; 10 bases are a match to TRBD1. Germline values: CDR1 MDHEN, CDR2 SYDVKM. V was pared by 7 bases and J by 5 bases, with 16 bases of the junction left unmatched. The CDR3 runs to 18 residues.

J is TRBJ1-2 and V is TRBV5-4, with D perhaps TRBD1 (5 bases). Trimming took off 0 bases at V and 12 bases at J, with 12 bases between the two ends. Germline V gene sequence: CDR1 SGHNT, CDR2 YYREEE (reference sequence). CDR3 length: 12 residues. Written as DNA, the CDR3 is TGTGCCAGCAGCTTGGCTGAGGGGAGGGACACCTTC. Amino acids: CASSLAEGRDTF. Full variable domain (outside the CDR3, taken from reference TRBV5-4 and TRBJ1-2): ETGVTQSPTHLIKTRGQQVTLRCSSQSGHNTVSWYQQALGQGPQFIFQYYREEENGRGNFPPRFSGLQFPNYSSELNVNALELDDSALYLCASSLAEGRDTFGSGTRLTVV.

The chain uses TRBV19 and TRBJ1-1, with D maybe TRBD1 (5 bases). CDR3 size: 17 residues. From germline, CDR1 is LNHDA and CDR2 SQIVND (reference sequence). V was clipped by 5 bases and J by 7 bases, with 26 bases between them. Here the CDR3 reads CASSPAGRSNLFLEAFF. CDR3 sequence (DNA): TGTGCCAGTAGTCCGGCAGGGCGTAGCAACCTATTTCTTGAAGCTTTCTTT.

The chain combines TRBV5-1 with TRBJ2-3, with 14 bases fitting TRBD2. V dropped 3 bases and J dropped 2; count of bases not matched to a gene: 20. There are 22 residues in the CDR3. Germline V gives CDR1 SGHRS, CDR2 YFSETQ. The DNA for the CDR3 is TGCGCCAGCAGCTCCAGACTAGCGGGGGGGCTAAATACACCTAAACCCACAGATACGCAGTATTTT. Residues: CASSSRLAGGLNTPKPTDTQYF.

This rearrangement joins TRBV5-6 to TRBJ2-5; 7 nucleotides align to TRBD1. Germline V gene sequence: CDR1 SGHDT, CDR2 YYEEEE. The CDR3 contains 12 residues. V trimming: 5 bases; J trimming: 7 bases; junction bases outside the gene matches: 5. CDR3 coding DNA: TGTGCCAGCAGGGCTCCAGGGGGGACCCAGTACTTC. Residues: CASRAPGGTQYF.

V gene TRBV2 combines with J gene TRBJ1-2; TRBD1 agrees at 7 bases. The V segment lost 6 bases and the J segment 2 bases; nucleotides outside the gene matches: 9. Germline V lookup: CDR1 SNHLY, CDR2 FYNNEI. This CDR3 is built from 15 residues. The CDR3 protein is CASSLRQGVNYGYTF. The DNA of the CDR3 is TGTGCCAGCAGCCTGCGACAGGGTGTGAACTATGGCTACACCTTC.

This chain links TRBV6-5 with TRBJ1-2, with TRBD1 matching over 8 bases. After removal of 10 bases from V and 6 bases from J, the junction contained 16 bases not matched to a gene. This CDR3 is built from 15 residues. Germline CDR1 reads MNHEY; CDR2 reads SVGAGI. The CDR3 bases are TGTGCCACAATAGGGGCCGGGGGACAGGCGGATGGCTACACCTTC. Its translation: CATIGAGGQADGYTF.

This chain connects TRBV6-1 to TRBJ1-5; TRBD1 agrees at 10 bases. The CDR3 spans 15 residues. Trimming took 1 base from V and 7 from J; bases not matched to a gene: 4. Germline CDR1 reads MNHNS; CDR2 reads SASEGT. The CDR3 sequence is CASSEGTGGAQPQHF. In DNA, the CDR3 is TGTGCCAGCAGTGAAGGGACAGGGGGAGCCCAGCCCCAGCATTTT.

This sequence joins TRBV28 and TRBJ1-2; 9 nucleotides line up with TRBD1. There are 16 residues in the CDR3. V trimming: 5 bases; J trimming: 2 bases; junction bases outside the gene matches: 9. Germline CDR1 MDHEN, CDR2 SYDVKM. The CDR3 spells CASSTRTGAKNYGYTF. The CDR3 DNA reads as TGTGCCAGCAGTACTAGGACAGGGGCGAAGAACTATGGCTACACCTTC.

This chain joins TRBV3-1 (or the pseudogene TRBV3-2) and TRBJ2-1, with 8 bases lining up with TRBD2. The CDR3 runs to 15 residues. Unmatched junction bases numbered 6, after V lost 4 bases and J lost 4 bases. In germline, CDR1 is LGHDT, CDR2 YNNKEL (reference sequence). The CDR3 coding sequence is TGTGCCAGCAGCCCAAGCGGGGGCTTTTACAATGAGCAGTTCTTC. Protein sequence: CASSPSGGFYNEQFF.

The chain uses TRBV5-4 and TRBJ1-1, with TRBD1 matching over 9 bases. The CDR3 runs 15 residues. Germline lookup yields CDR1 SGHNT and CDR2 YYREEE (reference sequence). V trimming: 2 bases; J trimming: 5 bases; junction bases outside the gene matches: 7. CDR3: CASSFQQGAGTEAFF. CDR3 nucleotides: TGTGCCAGCAGCTTCCAACAGGGGGCCGGGACTGAAGCTTTCTTT.

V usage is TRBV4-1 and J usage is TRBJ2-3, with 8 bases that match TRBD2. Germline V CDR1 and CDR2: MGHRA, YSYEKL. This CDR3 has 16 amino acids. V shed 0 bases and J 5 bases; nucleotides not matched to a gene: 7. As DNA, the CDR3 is TGCGCCAGCAGCCAAGAATTCGGGGGGGCTGAAGATACGCAGTATTTT. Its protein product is CASSQEFGGAEDTQYF.

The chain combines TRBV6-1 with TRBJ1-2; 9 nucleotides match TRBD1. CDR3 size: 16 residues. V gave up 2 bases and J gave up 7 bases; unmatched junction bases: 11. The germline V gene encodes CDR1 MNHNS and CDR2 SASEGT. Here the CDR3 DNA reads TGTGCCAGCAGTGAATGGGGGGACAGGGAGGTACGTGGCTACACCTTC. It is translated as CASSEWGDREVRGYTF.

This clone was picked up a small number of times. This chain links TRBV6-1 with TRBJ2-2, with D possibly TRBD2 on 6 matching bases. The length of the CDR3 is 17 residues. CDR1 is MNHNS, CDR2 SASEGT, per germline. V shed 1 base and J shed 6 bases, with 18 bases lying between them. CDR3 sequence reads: CASSEEAAGSSAGELFF. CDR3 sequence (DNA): TGTGCCAGCAGTGAAGAGGCGGCGGGGTCGAGTGCCGGGGAGCTGTTTTTT.

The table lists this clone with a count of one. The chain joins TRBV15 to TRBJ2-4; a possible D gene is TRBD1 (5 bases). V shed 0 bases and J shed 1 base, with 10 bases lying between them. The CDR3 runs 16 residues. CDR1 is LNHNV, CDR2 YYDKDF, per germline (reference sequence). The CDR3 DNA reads TGTGCCACCAGCAGAGATCACCAGGGCGCCAAAAACATTCAGTACTTC. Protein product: CATSRDHQGAKNIQYF.

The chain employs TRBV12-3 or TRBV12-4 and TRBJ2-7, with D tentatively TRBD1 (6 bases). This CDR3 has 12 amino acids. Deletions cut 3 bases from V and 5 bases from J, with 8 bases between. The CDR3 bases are TGTGCCAGCAGTTTTACAGGGAACGAGCAGTACTTC. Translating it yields CASSFTGNEQYF.

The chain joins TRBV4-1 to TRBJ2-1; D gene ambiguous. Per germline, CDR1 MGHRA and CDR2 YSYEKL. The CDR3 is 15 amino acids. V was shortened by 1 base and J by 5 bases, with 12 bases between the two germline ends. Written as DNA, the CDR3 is TGCGCCAGCAGCCAAGTTGCGTACAGCAACAATGAGCAGTTCTTC. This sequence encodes CASSQVAYSNNEQFF.

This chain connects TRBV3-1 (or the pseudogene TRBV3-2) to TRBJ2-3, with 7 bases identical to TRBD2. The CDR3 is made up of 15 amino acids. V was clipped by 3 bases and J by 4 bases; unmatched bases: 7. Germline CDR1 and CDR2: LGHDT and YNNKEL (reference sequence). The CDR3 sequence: CASSHTAGLADTQYF. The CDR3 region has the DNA TGTGCCAGCAGCCACACAGCGGGGTTAGCAGATACGCAGTATTTT.

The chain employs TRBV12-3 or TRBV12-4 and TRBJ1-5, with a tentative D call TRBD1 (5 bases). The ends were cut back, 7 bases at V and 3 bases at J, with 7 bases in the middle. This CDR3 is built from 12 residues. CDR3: CASTGYNQPQHF. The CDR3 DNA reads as TGTGCCAGCACAGGGTACAATCAGCCCCAGCATTTT.

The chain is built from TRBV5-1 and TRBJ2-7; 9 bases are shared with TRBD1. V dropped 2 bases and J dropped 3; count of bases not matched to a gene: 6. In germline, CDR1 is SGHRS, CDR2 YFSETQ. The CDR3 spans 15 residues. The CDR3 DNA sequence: TGCGCCAGCAGCTTACTACCGGGACAGGGCTACGAGCAGTACTTC. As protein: CASSLLPGQGYEQYF.

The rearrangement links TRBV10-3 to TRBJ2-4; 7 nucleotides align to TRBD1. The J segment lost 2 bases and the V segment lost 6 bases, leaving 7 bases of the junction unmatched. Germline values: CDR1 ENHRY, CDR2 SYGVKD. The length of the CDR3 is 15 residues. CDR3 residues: CAISQRQGSKNIQYF. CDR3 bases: TGTGCCATCAGCCAGAGACAGGGCTCCAAAAACATTCAGTACTTC.

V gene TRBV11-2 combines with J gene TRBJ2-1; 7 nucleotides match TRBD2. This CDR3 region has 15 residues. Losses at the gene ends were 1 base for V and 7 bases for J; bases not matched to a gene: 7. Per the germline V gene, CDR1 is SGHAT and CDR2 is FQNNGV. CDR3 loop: CASSLGGGSGNEQFF. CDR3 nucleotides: TGTGCCAGCAGCTTAGGGGGGGGTTCAGGGAATGAGCAGTTCTTC.

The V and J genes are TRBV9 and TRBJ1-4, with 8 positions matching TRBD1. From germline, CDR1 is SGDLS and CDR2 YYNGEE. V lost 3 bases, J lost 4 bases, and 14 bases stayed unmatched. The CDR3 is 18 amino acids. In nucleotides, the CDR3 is TGTGCCAGCAGCGCCGGACAGGGAGGGTGGGGGAATAATGAAAAACTGTTTTTT. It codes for CASSAGQGGWGNNEKLFF.

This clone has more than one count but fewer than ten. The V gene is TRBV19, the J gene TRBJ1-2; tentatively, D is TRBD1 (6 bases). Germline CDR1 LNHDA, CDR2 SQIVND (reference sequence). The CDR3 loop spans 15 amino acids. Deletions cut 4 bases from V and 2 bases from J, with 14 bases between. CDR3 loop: CASSTGGGINYGYTF. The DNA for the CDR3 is TGTGCCAGTAGTACCGGCGGGGGCATAAACTATGGCTACACCTTC.

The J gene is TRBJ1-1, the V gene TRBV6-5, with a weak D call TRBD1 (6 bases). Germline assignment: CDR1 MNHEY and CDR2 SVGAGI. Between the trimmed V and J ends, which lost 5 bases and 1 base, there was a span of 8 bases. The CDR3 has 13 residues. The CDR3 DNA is TGTGCCAGCAGTCGACAGGAGAACACTGAAGCTTTCTTT. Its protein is CASSRQENTEAFF.

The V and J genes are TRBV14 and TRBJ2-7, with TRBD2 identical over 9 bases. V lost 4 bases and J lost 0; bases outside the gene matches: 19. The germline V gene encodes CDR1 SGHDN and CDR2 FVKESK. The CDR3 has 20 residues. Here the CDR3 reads CASSPRTRPSGVPSSYEQYF. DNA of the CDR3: TGTGCCAGCAGCCCTAGGACCCGTCCTAGCGGGGTACCGAGCTCCTACGAGCAGTACTTC.

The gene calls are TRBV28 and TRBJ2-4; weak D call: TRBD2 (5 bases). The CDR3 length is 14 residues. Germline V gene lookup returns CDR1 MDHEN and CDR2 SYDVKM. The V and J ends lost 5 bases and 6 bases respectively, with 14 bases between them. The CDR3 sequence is CASSVRRLRNIQYF. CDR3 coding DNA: TGTGCCAGCAGTGTCAGGAGGCTAAGAAACATTCAGTACTTC.

CDR3 loop: CASSPSLAGGPFAKNIQYF. The CDR3 region has the DNA TGTGCCAGCAGTCCAAGTCTAGCGGGGGGGCCCTTTGCCAAAAACATTCAGTACTTC. The rearrangement uses TRBV2 and TRBJ2-4, with 12 bases identical to TRBD2. The trim removed 5 bases at V and 1 base at J, leaving 12 bases unmatched. This CDR3 comprises 19 residues. The germline gives CDR1 SNHLY, CDR2 FYNNEI. The full variable domain, its missing parts supplied by reference TRBV2 and TRBJ2-4, is EPEVTQTPSHQVTQMGQEVILRCVPISNHLYFYWYRQILGQKVEFLVSFYNNEISEKSEIFDDQFSVERPDGSNFTLKIRSTKLEDSAMYFCASSPSLAGGPFAKNIQYFGAGTRLSVL.

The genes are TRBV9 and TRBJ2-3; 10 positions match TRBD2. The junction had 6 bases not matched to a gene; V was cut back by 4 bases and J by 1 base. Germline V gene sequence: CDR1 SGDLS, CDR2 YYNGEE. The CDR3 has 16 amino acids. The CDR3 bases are TGTGCCAGCAGCTTCCTAGCGGGGGTCGGCACAGATACGCAGTATTTT. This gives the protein CASSFLAGVGTDTQYF.

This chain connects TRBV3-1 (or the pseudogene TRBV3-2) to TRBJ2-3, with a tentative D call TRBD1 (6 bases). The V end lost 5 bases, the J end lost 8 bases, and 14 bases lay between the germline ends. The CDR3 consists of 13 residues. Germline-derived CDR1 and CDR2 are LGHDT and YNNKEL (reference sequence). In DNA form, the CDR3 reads TGTGCCAGCAGCACACAGGGTTTGGGTACGCAGTATTTT. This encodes CASSTQGLGTQYF.